The 2 T cell receptor beta chains in this list originate from one sample, sequenced in a study of beta chain features in type 1 diabetes. Study-level results: Shortening of TCRB CDR3s, moderate but significant, appeared in all four CD4+ subsets of Type 1 diabetes patients.

Sequenced material consisted of expressed TCRB transcripts (all of the isolated RNA was reverse transcribed). The protocol was immunoSEQ multiplex PCR, while the TCRdb copy is restricted to in-frame clones and leaves out a portion. This sample has around 650,000 clones, with roughly 12% found just once. Antigen specificity for these receptors is unknown. Sequenced sample: naive CD4+ T cells from blood. The receptors shown here come from a young man with type 1 diabetes.

The chain couples TRBV10-2 to TRBJ2-5; D is ambiguous. Trimming cost V 0 bases and J 2 bases, with 7 bases left between them. The CDR3 sequence is 14 residues long. Germline V gene sequence: CDR1 WSHSY, CDR2 SAAADI. The DNA for the CDR3 is TGCGCCAGCAGTGAGTCAAGACTGCAAGAGACCCAGTACTTC. This sequence encodes CASSESRLQETQYF.

J is TRBJ2-3 and V is TRBV15; D gene unclear. Germline values: CDR1 LNHNV, CDR2 YYDKDF (reference sequence). V was trimmed by 6 bases and J by 4 bases, leaving 5 bases between them. CDR3 size: 11 residues. The CDR3 sequence is CATRGSDTQYF. CDR3 sequence (DNA): TGTGCCACCAGAGGTTCAGATACGCAGTATTTT.